One sample yielded the 7 T cell receptor beta chains listed below, sequenced in a study of tissue T cells after allogeneic stem cell transplantation. Repertoires were generated with immunoSEQ multiplex PCR, while TCRdb's copy carries only in-frame clones and drops some. Of about 4,000 clones in the sample, around half were seen once. Time point specified: mouse harvest day 14 after allogeneic transplant. The graft held 10^6 splenic CD5+ T cells and 10^7 T-cell-depleted bone marrow cells. Sequences were obtained from lymph node tissue. The receptors derive from a female BALB/c mouse given C57BL/6 T cells with graft-versus-host disease after an allogeneic hematopoietic cell transplant.

Regarding this clone: Mouse germline and gene names are used. The read falls 1 residue short of the CDR3 end, and the missing part is taken from the germline J gene. The rearrangement links TRBV26 to TRBJ1-1, with TRBD1 matching over 7 bases. Germline CDR1 and CDR2: KGHPV and FQNQEV (reference sequence). With V trimmed by 7 bases and J by 11 bases, 13 bases remained unmatched. The CDR3 loop spans 13 amino acids. Partial CDR3 DNA: TGTGCCAGCACCTTTCGAGACAGGGCCGGGGTCTTC. This translates into CASTFRDRAGVF. The whole CDR3 protein reads CASTFRDRAGVFF.

Note on this clone: Germline and genes: mouse. The CDR3 end lies 1 residue beyond the end of the read and is filled in from the germline J gene. The rearrangement uses TRBV12-1 and TRBJ1-4; TRBD1 aligns across 9 bases. Trimming at V came to 1 base and at J to 3 bases, leaving 2 bases not matched to a gene. The germline V gene encodes CDR1 SGHSN and CDR2 HYEKVE. The CDR3 extends over 15 amino acids. The CDR3 bases that were read are TGTGCCAGCTCTCTGGACAGGGGTGCCAACGAAAGATTATTT. Translation: CASSLDRGANERLF. The CDR3, in full, reads CASSLDRGANERLFF.

Comments on this clone: The gene names here belong to mouse. The read falls 1 residue short of the CDR3 end, and the missing part is taken from the germline J gene. The chain links TRBV3 to TRBJ1-4, with 10 positions matching TRBD1. This CDR3 contains 14 residues. J gave up 5 bases and V 6 bases, and 3 bases lay outside the gene matches. Germline lookup yields CDR1 SNHLY and CDR2 FYNGKV (reference sequence). The CDR3 region is CASRPGQGNERLFF. CDR3 bases read: TGTGCCAGCAGGCCGGGACAGGGGAACGAAAGATTATTT. Drawing the rest from reference TRBV3 and TRBJ1-4, the complete variable domain is GPKVLQIPSHQIIDMGQMVTLNCDPVSNHLYFYWYKQILGQQMEFLVNFYNGKVMEKSKLFKDQFSVERPDGSYFTLKIQPTALEDSAVYFCASRPGQGNERLFFGHGTKLSVL.

As concerns this clone: The germline and genes are mouse ones. The same CDR3 is also encoded by other DNA sequences in this sample. The part of the CDR3 DNA that was read is TGTGCCAGCAGTTCGGACTGGGGGGGTGTTGCTGAGCAGTTC. Its protein product is CASSSDWGGVAEQF. The whole CDR3 reads CASSSDWGGVAEQFF. The chain carries TRBV26 and TRBJ2-1, with 12 nucleotides matching TRBD2. The missing CDR3 end, 1 residue past where the read stops, is filled in from the germline J gene. V dropped 5 bases and J dropped 6; count of bases not matched to a gene: 5. The germline V gene has CDR1 KGHPV and CDR2 FQNQEV (reference sequence). The CDR3 totals 15 residues.

On this clone itself: All gene names here are mouse names. Read coverage stops 1 residue before the CDR3 terminus; the germline J gene supplies the remainder. The rearrangement uses TRBV12-1 and TRBJ2-7; 8 bases align to TRBD1. This CDR3 has 14 residues. After removal of 0 bases from V and 7 bases from J, the junction contained 7 bases not matched to a gene. In germline, CDR1 is SGHSN, CDR2 HYEKVE. The CDR3 loop reads CASSLRDRRREQYF. The part of the CDR3 DNA that was read is TGTGCCAGCTCTCTCCGGGACAGGCGGCGAGAACAGTAC.

This clone was seen only a few times. Germline and genes here are mouse. CDR3 region: CASSLSGSYNSPLYF. CDR3 DNA, as far as it was read: TGTGCCAGCTCTCTCTCGGGTTCCTATAATTCGCCCCTCTAC. V usage is TRBV12-1 and J usage is TRBJ1-6; the D is unclear. The read terminates 1 residue before the CDR3 end, so the remaining end is supplied by the germline J gene. TRBJ1-6 belongs to the ORF category, with a function that is uncertain. Deletions cut 0 bases from V and 0 bases from J, with 5 bases between. The CDR3 is made up of 15 amino acids. Germline values: CDR1 SGHSN, CDR2 HYEKVE.

By share, this clone ranks as medium-sized (0.01 to 0.1%). The listed genes are named as in mouse. Read data end 1 residue before the CDR3 end; the end is taken from the germline J gene. The chain has TRBV13-2 and TRBJ2-7; 11 bases map to TRBD2. This CDR3 is 14 amino acids long. Unmatched junction bases numbered 1, after V lost 1 base and J lost 4 bases. Germline V gene lookup returns CDR1 NNHNN and CDR2 SYGAGS (reference sequence). The part of the CDR3 DNA that was read is TGTGCCAGCGGTGATTGGACTGGGGGGTATGAACAGTAC. Its translation: CASGDWTGGYEQY. The full-length CDR3 reads as CASGDWTGGYEQYF.